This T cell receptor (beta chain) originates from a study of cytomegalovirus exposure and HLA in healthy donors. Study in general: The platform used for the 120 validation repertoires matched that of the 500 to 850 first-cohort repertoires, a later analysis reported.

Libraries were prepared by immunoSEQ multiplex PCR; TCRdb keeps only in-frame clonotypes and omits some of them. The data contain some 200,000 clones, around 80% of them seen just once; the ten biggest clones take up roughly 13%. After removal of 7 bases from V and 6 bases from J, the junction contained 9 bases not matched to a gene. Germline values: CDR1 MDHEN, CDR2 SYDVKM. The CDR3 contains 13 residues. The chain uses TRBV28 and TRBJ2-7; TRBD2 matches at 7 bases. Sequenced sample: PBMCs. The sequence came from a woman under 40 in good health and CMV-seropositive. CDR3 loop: CASTAGGSGEQYF. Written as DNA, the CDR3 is TGTGCCAGCACCGCCGGCGGGAGCGGCGAGCAGTACTTC.